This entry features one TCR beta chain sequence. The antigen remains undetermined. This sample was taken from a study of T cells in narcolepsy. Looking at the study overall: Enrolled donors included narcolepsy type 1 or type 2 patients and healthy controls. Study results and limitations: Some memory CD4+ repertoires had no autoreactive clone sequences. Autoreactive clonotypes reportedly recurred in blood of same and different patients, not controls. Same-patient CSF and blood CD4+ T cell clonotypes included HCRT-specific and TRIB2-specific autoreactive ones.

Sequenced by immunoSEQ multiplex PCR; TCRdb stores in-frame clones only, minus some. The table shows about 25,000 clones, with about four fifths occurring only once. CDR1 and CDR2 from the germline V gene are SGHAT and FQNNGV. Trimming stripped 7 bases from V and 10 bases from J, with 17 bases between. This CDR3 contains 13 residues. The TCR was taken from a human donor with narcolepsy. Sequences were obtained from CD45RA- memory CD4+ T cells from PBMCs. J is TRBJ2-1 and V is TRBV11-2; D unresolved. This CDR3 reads CASTPYPFEEQFF. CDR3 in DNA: TGTGCCAGCACCCCTTATCCGTTCGAAGAGCAGTTCTTC.